Following are 25 T cell receptor beta chains from one sample sequenced in a study of T-cell memory formation after mild COVID-19. TCRdb independently ran MiXCR on the 5' RACE reads; one entry per CDR3 protein. This table holds 270,000 or so distinct CDR3 sequences, about a sixth found once. The sequenced sample consisted of PBMCs or a T cell subset sorted from them (not recorded which). All receptors derive from a young man who had mild COVID-19 (a few samples of this study predate the infection). Cell type and time point are not known.

This clonotype was detected a few times. The chain links TRBV27 to TRBJ2-5, with D perhaps TRBD1 (6 bases). The germline gives CDR1 MNHEY, CDR2 SMNVEV (reference sequence). With 5 bases removed from V and 5 bases from J, the gap between germline ends came to 18 bases. The CDR3 covers 15 residues. The CDR3 sequence: CASSPSSRGRETQYF. The CDR3 DNA reads as TGTGCCAGCAGTCCCAGCTCCAGGGGTAGGGAGACCCAGTACTTC.

This clonotype was counted many times. V is TRBV5-1 and J is TRBJ2-2; TRBD1 is a possible D gene (5 bases). Germline CDR1 reads SGHRS; CDR2 reads YFSETQ. Trimming pared 2 bases from V and 7 bases from J, leaving 12 bases between. The CDR3 extends over 14 amino acids. CDR3 residues: CASSFSQGGGELFF. The CDR3 DNA is TGCGCCAGCAGCTTCTCGCAGGGCGGCGGGGAGCTGTTTTTT.

The sample holds many counts of this clonotype. An end of the junction does not agree with germline; a read error may underlie this. The chain uses TRBV7-4 and TRBJ1-2, with D unresolved. Germline values: CDR1 SGHVT, CDR2 SQSDAQ. The CDR3 length is 14 residues. CDR3 nucleotide sequence: TGTGCCAGCATCTTAGGCGGCTACTCCCCCGACTACACCTTC. This sequence encodes CASILGGYSPDYTF.

This clonotype was seen at least ten times. The genes are TRBV5-1 and TRBJ2-3; D gene unclear. Germline V lookup: CDR1 SGHRS, CDR2 YFSETQ. V lost 4 bases and J lost 2, with 14 bases in between. This CDR3 contains 15 residues. CDR3 nucleotides: TGCGCCAGCAGCCAAATGCGTCACTTCACAGATACGCAGTATTTT. Translating gives CASSQMRHFTDTQYF.

CDR3 DNA sequence: TGCGCCAGCAGCCGAATCGCGGGGGTCTCCTACAATGAGCAGTTCTTC. Protein: CASSRIAGVSYNEQFF. This rearrangement joins TRBV4-1 to TRBJ2-1; 7 bases match TRBD2. Germline-derived CDR1 and CDR2 are MGHRA and YSYEKL. Trimming at V came to 4 bases and at J to 0 bases, leaving 6 bases not matched to a gene. The CDR3 is 16 amino acids.

This chain uses TRBV28 with TRBJ2-1, with 8 bases that match TRBD1. After removal of 6 bases from V and 4 bases from J, the junction contained 8 bases not matched to a gene. The CDR3 has 15 amino acids. The V gene's germline CDR1 is MDHEN and CDR2 SYDVKM. CDR3 coding DNA: TGTGCCAGCAGCTTGGGGGGACAGGCTTACAATGAGCAGTTCTTC. It specifies CASSLGGQAYNEQFF.

This clonotype was recorded at least ten times. This sequence joins TRBV7-2 and TRBJ2-3; D remains unclear. The CDR3 consists of 12 residues. From germline, CDR1 is SGHTA and CDR2 FQGNSA. V was trimmed by 2 bases and J by 5 bases, leaving 5 bases between them. The CDR3: CASSLLRDTQYF. The CDR3 DNA reads TGTGCCAGCAGCTTACTAAGAGATACGCAGTATTTT. Full variable domain (remainder filled in from reference TRBV7-2 and TRBJ2-3): GAGVSQSPSNKVTEKGKDVELRCDPISGHTALYWYRQSLGQGLEFLIYFQGNSAPDKSGLPSDRFSAERTGGSVSTLTIQRTQQEDSAVYLCASSLLRDTQYFGPGTRLTVL.

The gene calls are TRBV7-2 and TRBJ2-3; 7 bases match TRBD2. CDR1 and CDR2 (germline): SGHTA, FQGNSA. V gave up 3 bases and J gave up 1 base; unmatched junction bases: 1. The CDR3 extends over 14 amino acids. In DNA form, the CDR3 reads TGTGCCAGCAGCTTTACTAGCGGCACAGATACGCAGTATTTT. This codes for CASSFTSGTDTQYF. Full variable domain (missing parts from reference TRBV7-2 and TRBJ2-3): GAGVSQSPSNKVTEKGKDVELRCDPISGHTALYWYRQSLGQGLEFLIYFQGNSAPDKSGLPSDRFSAERTGGSVSTLTIQRTQQEDSAVYLCASSFTSGTDTQYFGPGTRLTVL.

The chain couples TRBV7-9 to TRBJ1-3; no reliable D call. Germline values: CDR1 SEHNR, CDR2 FQNEAQ (reference sequence). The germline V and J ends were trimmed by 5 bases and 1 base, with 24 bases remaining between them. There are 19 residues in the CDR3. The CDR3 here is CASSPTWSPNHISGNTIYF. As DNA, the CDR3 is TGTGCCAGCAGCCCAACCTGGTCCCCCAACCACATTTCTGGAAACACCATATATTTT.

This chain links TRBV4-3 with TRBJ1-2, with TRBD1 as a possible D gene (5 bases). The CDR3 is 15 residues long. In germline, CDR1 is LGHNA, CDR2 YSLEER. V was pared by 4 bases and J by 3 bases, with 15 bases between. This chain's CDR3 is CASSLGGGSHYGYTF. The CDR3 DNA follows: TGCGCCAGCAGCCTCGGGGGGGGAAGCCACTATGGCTACACCTTC.

This clonotype has just a few counts. The chain links TRBV18 to TRBJ2-3; no reliable D call. CDR3 length: 12 amino acids. The V and J ends lost 0 bases and 7 bases respectively, with 5 bases between them. Germline values: CDR1 KGHSH, CDR2 LQKENI. The CDR3 sequence is CASSPPMNTQYF. CDR3 DNA sequence: TGTGCCAGCTCACCACCTATGAATACGCAGTATTTT.

Many counts were recorded for this clonotype. This rearrangement joins TRBV12-5 to TRBJ2-4, with D possibly matching TRBD2 (6 bases). The germline V and J ends were trimmed by 3 bases and 0 bases, with 9 bases remaining between them. The CDR3 consists of 15 residues. In germline, CDR1 is LGHNT, CDR2 FRNRAP. The CDR3 nucleotides are TGTGCTAGTGGTTTAGGGACTCCAGCCAAAAACATTCAGTACTTC. Residues: CASGLGTPAKNIQYF. Looking up the rest from reference TRBV12-5 and TRBJ2-4 gives the full variable domain: DARVTQTPRHKVTEMGQEVTMRCQPILGHNTVFWYRQTMMQGLELLAYFRNRAPLDDSGMPKDRFSAEMPDATLATLKIQPSEPRDSAVYFCASGLGTPAKNIQYFGAGTRLSVL.

The chain employs TRBV11-2 and TRBJ2-5; TRBD1 might be the D (6 bases). The germline CDR1 and CDR2 sequences are SGHAT and FQNNGV. The CDR3 covers 16 residues. The V end was cut by 5 bases, the J end by 5 bases, with 21 bases between. CDR3 amino acids: CASSPLGAAGMETQYF. The CDR3 nucleotides are TGTGCCAGCAGCCCCCTGGGGGCCGCGGGCATGGAGACCCAGTACTTC.

This clonotype occurred a few times. A read error may be the cause here, since a much bigger clone is one base away. V and J are TRBV7-2 and TRBJ2-1; D gene ambiguous. V gave up 5 bases and J gave up 5 bases, with 7 bases separating them. CDR3 size: 12 residues. Germline-derived CDR1 and CDR2 are SGHTA and FQGNSA. The CDR3 loop is CASSRGHNEQFF. In DNA form, the CDR3 reads TGTGCCAGCAGCCGAGGACACAATGAGCAGTTCTTC.

This clonotype has more than one count but fewer than ten. The chain's CDR3 is CASRPLDTQYF. The CDR3 nucleotides are TGTGCCAGTCGGCCTTTAGATACGCAGTATTTT. The rearrangement links TRBV2 to TRBJ2-3; D is uncertain. The CDR3 spans 11 residues. Germline V CDR1 and CDR2: SNHLY, FYNNEI. The V and J ends lost 9 bases and 5 bases respectively, with 9 bases between them.

Only a few counts were recorded for this clonotype. The chain has TRBV7-2 and TRBJ1-2; D unclear. This CDR3 is 13 amino acids long. Germline values: CDR1 SGHTA, CDR2 FQGNSA. V lost 2 bases and J lost 6, with 10 bases in between. The CDR3 here is CASSLSRLDGYTF. The DNA for the CDR3 is TGTGCCAGCAGCTTAAGCAGGTTGGATGGCTACACCTTC.

The chain employs TRBV11-2 and TRBJ2-5, with D possibly being TRBD2 (5 bases). The germline CDR1 and CDR2 sequences are SGHAT and FQNNGV. V was cut by 6 bases and J by 2 bases, with 10 bases left in between. This CDR3 is 13 amino acids long. For the CDR3, the DNA is TGTGCCAGCAGGCCCGCGGGTCAAGAGACCCAGTACTTC. Its protein is CASRPAGQETQYF.

This clonotype has only a few counts. The chain has TRBV5-5 and TRBJ2-3; 15 bases align to TRBD2. The CDR3 spans 16 residues. In germline, CDR1 is SGHKS, CDR2 YYEKEE (reference sequence). Trimming removed 2 bases from V and 4 bases from J; junction bases left unmatched: 2. Here the CDR3 reads CASSLRTSGGADTQYF. Written as DNA, the CDR3 is TGTGCCAGCAGCTTACGGACTAGCGGGGGGGCAGATACGCAGTATTTT.

For the CDR3, the DNA is TGTGCCAGTACCAGGGGTTCTGGAAACACCATATATTTT. Translating gives CASTRGSGNTIYF. The chain is built from TRBV12-3 or TRBV12-4 and TRBJ1-3; D may be TRBD1 (6 bases). This CDR3 region has 13 residues. With 9 bases removed from V and 1 base from J, the gap between germline ends came to 10 bases.

The genes are TRBV28 and TRBJ2-1, with TRBD2 matching over 9 bases. J gave up 7 bases and V 3 bases, and 10 bases lay outside the gene matches. The V gene's germline CDR1 is MDHEN and CDR2 SYDVKM. The CDR3 loop spans 16 amino acids. CDR3 DNA: TGTGCCAGCAGTTTTCTAGCGGGGAACCGGTTGAATGAGCAGTTCTTC. This sequence encodes CASSFLAGNRLNEQFF. Full variable domain (missing parts from reference TRBV28 and TRBJ2-1): DVKVTQSSRYLVKRTGEKVFLECVQDMDHENMFWYRQDPGLGLRLIYFSYDVKMKEKGDIPEGYSVSREKKERFSLILESASTNQTSMYLCASSFLAGNRLNEQFFGPGTRLTVL.

The chain has TRBV4-1 and TRBJ2-5; D may be TRBD1 (5 bases). Looked up from germline, CDR1 is MGHRA and CDR2 is YSYEKL. The V gene lost 1 base and the J gene lost 3 bases, with 15 bases spanning the gap. This CDR3 has 16 residues. Here the CDR3 DNA reads TGCGCCAGCAGCCAAGGGATACAGGCGACGAAAGAGACCCAGTACTTC. Its translation: CASSQGIQATKETQYF.

This clonotype has more than one count but fewer than ten. The CDR3 region has the DNA TGTGCCAGCAGTTCAGCCCTAGGGGATGGGTCCTACGAGCAGTACTTC. Its translation: CASSSALGDGSYEQYF. This rearrangement joins TRBV6-6 to TRBJ2-7, with D tentatively TRBD1 (5 bases). This CDR3 contains 16 residues. Deletions cut 4 bases from V and 1 base from J, with 17 bases between. Germline V gene data show CDR1 as MNHNY and CDR2 as SVGAGI (reference sequence).

V gene TRBV12-3 or TRBV12-4 combines with J gene TRBJ2-7; no clear D. This CDR3 has 15 residues. V was shortened by 5 bases and J by 6 bases, with 20 bases between the two germline ends. CDR3 protein: CASSPSRIQTSEQYF. The CDR3 bases are TGTGCCAGCAGTCCTAGTAGGATTCAAACGAGCGAGCAGTACTTC.

This clonotype was picked up a small number of times. The chain combines TRBV11-2 with TRBJ2-7; D is unresolved. The CDR3 is 13 amino acids. Trimming removed 4 bases at V and 0 bases at J, with 7 bases between. Germline V gene data show CDR1 as SGHAT and CDR2 as FQNNGV. CDR3 residues: CASSYQSSYEQYV. The CDR3 region has the DNA TGTGCCAGCAGCTACCAGAGCTCCTACGAGCAGTACGTC.

This clonotype occurred a few times. The rearrangement links TRBV6-2 or TRBV6-3 to TRBJ2-1; a possible D gene is TRBD1 (6 bases). In germline, CDR1 is MNHEY, CDR2 SVGEGT. The V and J ends lost 4 bases and 5 bases respectively, with 12 bases between them. The CDR3 covers 14 residues. The CDR3 nucleotides read TGTGCCAGCAGTTCTTGGACAGTCCACAATGAGCAGTTCTTC. Translation gives CASSSWTVHNEQFF.